The 30 T cell receptor beta chains listed next were all sequenced from one sample in a study of blood T cell repertoires in COVID-19. This table comes from immunoSEQ multiplex PCR, and its TCRdb copy is limited to in-frame clones, with some not included. The sample yields approximately 180,000 clones, around 73% seen once. The sequenced sample consisted of PBMCs or T cells enriched from blood (not recorded which). Receptors originate from a woman in her 50s who had recovered from COVID-19.

This clone occurred a few times. V usage is TRBV28 and J usage is TRBJ1-2, with D tentatively TRBD1 (6 bases). The V gene lost 8 bases and the J gene lost 4 bases, with 14 bases spanning the gap. Germline assignment: CDR1 MDHEN and CDR2 SYDVKM. The CDR3 contains 13 residues. The CDR3 loop reads CASSSTGFYGYTF. The CDR3 DNA is TGTGCCAGCTCGAGCACAGGGTTCTATGGCTACACCTTC.

V gene TRBV27 combines with J gene TRBJ2-3; a weak D match, TRBD1 (6 bases). Germline V lookup: CDR1 MNHEY, CDR2 SMNVEV (reference sequence). V gave up 6 bases and J gave up 4 bases, with 14 bases separating them. The CDR3 length is 14 residues. The CDR3 coding sequence is TGTGCCAGCAGGTCAGGGGTGGGGGCAGATACGCAGTATTTT. Protein sequence: CASRSGVGADTQYF.

V is TRBV5-4 and J is TRBJ2-2, with D possibly TRBD1 on 5 matching bases. V lost 4 bases, J lost 1 base, and 11 bases lay in between. This CDR3 has 15 amino acids. Germline V gene data show CDR1 as SGHNT and CDR2 as YYREEE (reference sequence). CDR3 coding DNA: TGTGCCAGCAGCAGGAAACAGGAGAACACCGGGGAGCTGTTTTTT. It codes for CASSRKQENTGELFF.

This rearrangement joins TRBV11-2 to TRBJ2-3; 7 nucleotides agree with TRBD1. From germline, CDR1 is SGHAT and CDR2 FQNNGV. The CDR3 has 14 residues. V trimming: 4 bases; J trimming: 1 base; junction bases outside the gene matches: 2. CDR3 DNA sequence: TGTGCCAGCAGCTCAGACAGGGGCACAGATACGCAGTATTTT. It codes for CASSSDRGTDTQYF. Variable domain in full (rest from reference TRBV11-2 and TRBJ2-3): EAGVAQSPRYKIIEKRQSVAFWCNPISGHATLYWYQQILGQGPKLLIQFQNNGVVDDSQLPKDRFSAERLKGVDSTLKIQPAKLEDSAVYLCASSSDRGTDTQYFGPGTRLTVL.

The chain couples TRBV10-3 to TRBJ1-1; tentative D call: TRBD1 (6 bases). Germline CDR1 reads ENHRY; CDR2 reads SYGVKD. Trimming took 5 bases from V and 3 from J, leaving 10 bases between them. This CDR3 is 13 amino acids long. The CDR3 loop reads CAISMTGDTEAFF. As DNA, the CDR3 is TGTGCCATCAGTATGACAGGTGACACTGAAGCTTTCTTT.

This sequence joins TRBV9 and TRBJ2-5; the match to TRBD1 covers 10 bases. Trimming at V came to 4 bases and at J to 5 bases, leaving 2 bases not matched to a gene. CDR3 length: 13 residues. From germline, CDR1 is SGDLS and CDR2 YYNGEE. CDR3 loop: CASSQTGGETQYF. DNA of the CDR3: TGTGCCAGCAGCCAGACAGGGGGCGAGACCCAGTACTTC.

The CDR3 here is CASSFRGNTEAFF. As DNA, the CDR3 is TGTGCCAGCAGTTTCCGAGGGAACACTGAAGCTTTCTTT. The J gene is TRBJ1-1, the V gene TRBV27; no firm D call. The CDR3 consists of 13 residues. V lost 3 bases to trimming and J lost 1 base, with 6 bases between them. Germline lookup yields CDR1 MNHEY and CDR2 SMNVEV (reference sequence).

The CDR3 loop is CASSPPPGQGANEQFF. The DNA of the CDR3 is TGTGCCAGCAGCCCACCACCGGGACAGGGGGCAAATGAGCAGTTCTTC. This chain connects TRBV28 to TRBJ2-1, with 12 bases matching TRBD1. Trimming took 6 bases from V and 7 from J; bases not matched to a gene: 10. CDR1 and CDR2 (germline): MDHEN, SYDVKM. The CDR3 consists of 16 residues.

This clone has more than one count but fewer than ten. The chain is built from TRBV19 and TRBJ1-6; TRBD1 agrees at 9 bases. This CDR3 is 16 amino acids long. Germline trimming cut 5 bases from V and 6 bases from J; bases unmatched to any gene: 8. Germline lookup yields CDR1 LNHDA and CDR2 SQIVND (reference sequence). The DNA for the CDR3 is TGTGCCAGTAGTGAAGGACAGGGGCCGACTAATTCACCCCTCCACTTT. Protein: CASSEGQGPTNSPLHF.

V and J are TRBV6-5 and TRBJ2-7; unclear D gene. CDR1 and CDR2 (germline): MNHEY, SVGAGI. V shed 2 bases and J shed 0 bases, with 5 bases lying between them. The CDR3 covers 13 residues. This CDR3 reads CASSYAYSYEQYF. CDR3 in DNA: TGTGCCAGCAGTTACGCGTACTCCTACGAGCAGTACTTC.

V gene TRBV14 combines with J gene TRBJ2-1; D is ambiguous. Trimming left V 4 bases short and J 3 bases short, with 4 bases between. Per the germline V gene, CDR1 is SGHDN and CDR2 is FVKESK. The length of the CDR3 is 12 residues. CDR3 residues: CASSLYYNEQFF. The CDR3 DNA sequence: TGTGCCAGCAGCCTATACTACAATGAGCAGTTCTTC.

The sample holds a few counts of this clone. The chain links TRBV6-6 to TRBJ1-5, with 7 bases lining up with TRBD1. Germline lookup yields CDR1 MNHNY and CDR2 SVGAGI (reference sequence). The CDR3 loop spans 14 amino acids. J gave up 4 bases and V 4 bases, and 4 bases lay outside the gene matches. The CDR3 bases are TGTGCCAGCAGTTCGGGGACAGAAAATCAGCCCCAGCATTTT. It is translated as CASSSGTENQPQHF.

A few counts support this clone. The chain joins TRBV7-2 to TRBJ2-2; 10 bases agree with TRBD2. Germline V CDR1 and CDR2: SGHTA, FQGNSA. The length of the CDR3 is 16 residues. V gave up 4 bases and J gave up 1 base; unmatched junction bases: 3. The CDR3 DNA follows: TGTGCCAGCAGCTCAGCTAGCGGGAGGAACACCGGGGAGCTGTTTTTT. As protein: CASSSASGRNTGELFF.

This clone was seen a handful of times. The rearrangement links TRBV28 to TRBJ2-7; 9 bases line up with TRBD1. V was clipped by 10 bases and J by 6 bases; unmatched bases: 10. Germline V gives CDR1 MDHEN, CDR2 SYDVKM. The CDR3 covers 13 residues. The CDR3 DNA is TGTGCCACTACGGAGAGACAGGGGGGCGAGCAGTACTTC. Translating it yields CATTERQGGEQYF.

Here the CDR3 reads CASSSSGHYTF. In DNA, the CDR3 is TGTGCCAGCAGCAGCTCGGGACACTACACCTTC. This chain uses TRBV5-4 with TRBJ1-2; D is perhaps TRBD1 (6 bases). V shed 4 bases and J shed 10 bases, with 11 bases lying between them. The CDR3 runs 11 residues. Per the germline V gene, CDR1 is SGHNT and CDR2 is YYREEE (reference sequence). The complete variable domain, with remaining parts taken from reference TRBV5-4 and TRBJ1-2, reads ETGVTQSPTHLIKTRGQQVTLRCSSQSGHNTVSWYQQALGQGPQFIFQYYREEENGRGNFPPRFSGLQFPNYSSELNVNALELDDSALYLCASSSSGHYTFGSGTRLTVV.

Regarding this clone: One junction end does not reproduce the germline sequence, and a read error may be involved. The chain is built from TRBV9 and TRBJ2-5, with D possibly being TRBD2 (5 bases). Germline V gene lookup returns CDR1 SGDLS and CDR2 YYNGEE. The CDR3 is made up of 15 amino acids. In DNA form, the CDR3 reads TGTGCCAGCACCGTAGCCAGCGGAGTCCAAGAGACCCAGTACTTC. Encoded protein: CASTVASGVQETQYF.

This chain joins TRBV5-5 and TRBJ2-7, with 7 bases fitting TRBD2. J lost 1 base, V lost 5 bases, and 12 bases had no gene match. Germline CDR1 and CDR2: SGHKS and YYEKEE (reference sequence). The CDR3 spans 16 residues. For the CDR3, the DNA is TGTGCCAGCAGTCGGAACATAGCGGGTGGGTCCTACGAGCAGTACTTC. It encodes CASSRNIAGGSYEQYF.

The chain combines TRBV7-2 with TRBJ2-5; 7 bases line up with TRBD2. Unmatched junction bases numbered 1, after V lost 4 bases and J lost 2 bases. Germline lookup yields CDR1 SGHTA and CDR2 FQGNSA. This CDR3 spans 13 amino acids. The CDR3 region is CASSWGGQETQYF. The CDR3 DNA sequence: TGTGCCAGCAGCTGGGGGGGACAAGAGACCCAGTACTTC.

J is TRBJ2-1 and V is TRBV4-2; 10 bases fit TRBD2. This CDR3 region has 20 residues. Germline V gene data show CDR1 as LGHNA and CDR2 as YNFKEQ. With V trimmed by 4 bases and J by 1 base, 16 bases remained unmatched. The CDR3, as DNA: TGTGCCAGCAGCCCCAAGACAGGAGCGGGAGGGCCCTCGTCCTACAATGAGCAGTTCTTC. The encoded protein is CASSPKTGAGGPSSYNEQFF.

The genes are TRBV5-6 and TRBJ2-1; no definite D call. CDR3 size: 14 residues. Germline-derived CDR1 and CDR2 are SGHDT and YYEEEE. With 0 bases removed from V and 4 bases from J, the gap between germline ends came to 8 bases. CDR3 amino acids: CASSLGSRYNEQFF. The DNA of the CDR3 is TGTGCCAGCAGCTTGGGTTCCCGTTACAATGAGCAGTTCTTC.

The chain is built from TRBV6-5 and TRBJ1-2; tentative D call: TRBD1 (5 bases). From germline, CDR1 is MNHEY and CDR2 SVGAGI. Trimming cost V 5 bases and J 7 bases, with 17 bases left between them. The CDR3 loop spans 14 amino acids. The DNA of the CDR3 is TGTGCCAGCAGTCCCACCGGGGGGTTTTCTGGCTACACCTTC. This sequence encodes CASSPTGGFSGYTF.

This chain links TRBV28 with TRBJ1-1; the match to TRBD1 covers 7 bases. V dropped 5 bases and J dropped 7; count of bases not matched to a gene: 10. The germline gives CDR1 MDHEN, CDR2 SYDVKM. The CDR3 consists of 14 residues. The CDR3 loop is CASSPDTGVIEAFF. The CDR3, as DNA: TGTGCCAGCAGTCCCGATACAGGGGTCATTGAAGCTTTCTTT. Based on the CDR3 plus reference TRBV28 and TRBJ1-1, the full variable domain is DVKVTQSSRYLVKRTGEKVFLECVQDMDHENMFWYRQDPGLGLRLIYFSYDVKMKEKGDIPEGYSVSREKKERFSLILESASTNQTSMYLCASSPDTGVIEAFFGQGTRLTVV.

The chain uses TRBV6-4 and TRBJ1-2, with D perhaps matching TRBD1 (5 bases). Per the germline V gene, CDR1 is MRHNA and CDR2 is SNTAGT. V gave up 6 bases and J gave up 1 base, with 12 bases separating them. This CDR3 spans 14 amino acids. CDR3 DNA: TGTGCCAGCAGCCAGGGTTCCGATAACTATGGCTACACCTTC. It is translated as CASSQGSDNYGYTF.

The chain carries TRBV14 and TRBJ2-5; 9 nucleotides line up with TRBD2. This CDR3 spans 14 amino acids. Germline assignment: CDR1 SGHDN and CDR2 FVKESK. Trimming removed 5 bases from V and 6 bases from J; junction bases left unmatched: 7. CDR3: CASSYSAGGKTQYF. The CDR3 coding sequence is TGTGCCAGCAGCTATTCGGCGGGAGGGAAGACCCAGTACTTC.

CDR3: CASSARTSGGNNEQFF. CDR3 in DNA: TGTGCCAGCAGCGCTCGGACTAGCGGGGGGAACAATGAGCAGTTCTTC. The chain carries TRBV7-4 and TRBJ2-1; 14 positions agree with TRBD2. Losses at the gene ends were 5 bases for V and 5 bases for J; bases not matched to a gene: 5. The CDR3 has 16 residues. CDR1 is SGHVT and CDR2 is SQSDAQ in the germline V gene.

This rearrangement joins TRBV18 to TRBJ1-1; 9 bases are shared with TRBD1. The CDR3 is 14 amino acids. Germline lookup yields CDR1 KGHSH and CDR2 LQKENI. The V segment lost 3 bases and the J segment 7 bases; nucleotides outside the gene matches: 6. The CDR3 nucleotides read TGTGCCAGCTCACCCGGGACAGGGAGGGTTGAAGCTTTCTTT. Residues: CASSPGTGRVEAFF.

On this clone: Other DNA sequences from this sample encode an identical CDR3 as well. The V call is TRBV5-1, the J call TRBJ2-3, with D possibly matching TRBD2 (6 bases). The germline CDR1 and CDR2 sequences are SGHRS and YFSETQ. The V end lost 0 bases, the J end lost 4 bases, and 12 bases lay between the germline ends. The CDR3 has 15 residues. The DNA of the CDR3 is TGCGCCAGCAGCTTGGCCGGGGGAAGGGCAGATACGCAGTATTTT. Residues: CASSLAGGRADTQYF.

This clone was detected only a few times. The chain couples TRBV30 to TRBJ1-1, with D hard to call. Per the germline V gene, CDR1 is GTSNPN and CDR2 is SVGIG (reference sequence). The CDR3 extends over 12 amino acids. The V end was cut by 2 bases, the J end by 4 bases, with 8 bases between. The CDR3 here is CAWSTGVTEAFF. In DNA, the CDR3 is TGTGCCTGGAGTACCGGGGTCACTGAAGCTTTCTTT.

This chain links TRBV18 with TRBJ1-1; TRBD1 aligns across 7 bases. J gave up 1 base and V 8 bases, and 4 bases lay outside the gene matches. The CDR3 extends over 13 amino acids. CDR1 is KGHSH, CDR2 LQKENI, per germline. For the CDR3, the DNA is TGTGCCAGCAAGACAGGGCAGAACACTGAAGCTTTCTTT. Translation: CASKTGQNTEAFF.

The chain is built from TRBV25-1 and TRBJ2-1; 8 bases line up with TRBD2. The CDR3 totals 16 residues. Germline-derived CDR1 and CDR2 are MGHDK and SYGVNS. The V segment lost 1 base and the J segment 8 bases; nucleotides outside the gene matches: 10. CDR3 bases: TGTGCCAGCAGTGAATCCAGCGGGAGTTATCGCGATGAGCAGTTCTTC. As protein: CASSESSGSYRDEQFF.